A single sample gave rise to the 10 T cell receptor beta chains below, sequenced in a study of identical twins. TCRdb re-derived calls from the 5' RACE reads in MiXCR, one entry per CDR3 protein. This sample yields under 1 million distinct CDR3 sequences, of which 9% to 15% are seen a single time; 1.5% to 2% belongs to the top ten. These same data were also listed under a study on yellow fever vaccine responses in identical twins.

Sequenced input: PBMCs. The receptors here all came from a woman in her late teens or twenties in good health.

V is TRBV12-3 or TRBV12-4 and J is TRBJ2-7; 8 nucleotides line up with TRBD2. V was clipped by 5 bases and J by 3 bases; unmatched bases: 9. This CDR3 has 15 residues. As DNA, the CDR3 is TGTGCCAGCAGTCTGGGACTAGTTTCTTTCTACGAGCAGTACTTC. Translated, it gives CASSLGLVSFYEQYF.

The table lists this clonotype with a few counts. This CDR3 reads CSTGQGYNEQFF. Written as DNA, the CDR3 is TGCAGCACCGGACAGGGGTACAATGAGCAGTTCTTC. The rearrangement links TRBV29-1 to TRBJ2-1, with 9 bases fitting TRBD1. This CDR3 region has 12 residues. In germline, CDR1 is SQVTM, CDR2 ANQGSEA. V lost 8 bases to trimming and J lost 4 bases; unmatched junction nucleotides: 3.

This clonotype was detected only a few times. V is TRBV6-1 and J is TRBJ2-1, with 12 bases aligning to TRBD1. V was clipped by 5 bases and J by 2 bases; unmatched bases: 4. CDR3 size: 16 residues. Germline V gene lookup returns CDR1 MNHNS and CDR2 SASEGT. CDR3 DNA: TGTGCCAGCAGTCCAGGGACAGGGGGCCCCTACAATGAGCAGTTCTTC. It encodes CASSPGTGGPYNEQFF.

This clonotype was counted ten times or more. The chain is built from TRBV13 and TRBJ2-4, with a possible D match to TRBD2 (5 bases). The CDR3 totals 14 residues. From germline, CDR1 is PRHDT and CDR2 FYEKMQ (reference sequence). The V and J ends lost 0 bases and 9 bases respectively, with 12 bases between them. CDR3 region: CASSLGRLISIQYF. In DNA, the CDR3 is TGTGCCAGCAGCTTAGGACGACTAATCAGCATTCAGTACTTC.

This rearrangement joins TRBV12-3 or TRBV12-4 to TRBJ2-1, with no clear D. This CDR3 is 16 amino acids long. V gave up 6 bases and J gave up 0 bases, with 15 bases separating them. The CDR3, as DNA: TGTGCCAGCAGCAGCCGCGACACTGGCTCCTACAATGAGCAGTTCTTC. It specifies CASSSRDTGSYNEQFF.

This chain links TRBV4-1 with TRBJ2-7; unclear D gene. CDR1 and CDR2 (germline): MGHRA, YSYEKL. Deletions cut 1 base from V and 4 bases from J, with 20 bases between. This CDR3 has 17 residues. The CDR3 protein is CASSQGPGDSRPYEQYF. The DNA for the CDR3 is TGCGCCAGCAGCCAAGGGCCAGGTGACTCCCGTCCTTACGAGCAGTACTTC.

This chain links TRBV20-1 with TRBJ1-6, with a weak D call TRBD1 (6 bases). The ends were cut back, 6 bases at V and 8 bases at J, with 11 bases in the middle. The CDR3 loop spans 12 amino acids. The germline CDR1 and CDR2 sequences are DFQATT and SNEGSKA (reference sequence). For the CDR3, the DNA is TGCAGTGCGGGCAGGGGTGATTCACCCCTCCACTTT. Protein: CSAGRGDSPLHF.

There are many counts of this clonotype. This rearrangement joins TRBV12-3 or TRBV12-4 to TRBJ2-3; possible D gene TRBD2, 6 bases. This CDR3 contains 15 residues. V lost 6 bases and J 4 bases, leaving 17 bases between the germline ends. The CDR3 loop is CASRHSPGRPDTQYF. The CDR3 bases are TGTGCCAGCAGACATTCCCCAGGGAGGCCAGATACGCAGTATTTT.

The sample holds a few counts of this clonotype. This chain connects TRBV28 to TRBJ1-4; no clear D. CDR3 length: 15 residues. V dropped 6 bases and J dropped 0 bases, with 11 bases sitting between them. Germline CDR1 is MDHEN and CDR2 is SYDVKM. The CDR3: CASSALLSTNEKLFF. The CDR3 DNA sequence: TGTGCCAGCAGCGCCCTCCTATCAACTAATGAAAAACTGTTTTTT.

J is TRBJ2-1 and V is TRBV6-2 or TRBV6-3, with TRBD2 identical over 12 bases. Looked up from germline, CDR1 is MNHEY and CDR2 is SVGEGT. The CDR3 runs to 20 residues. Losses at the gene ends were 2 bases for V and 0 bases for J; bases not matched to a gene: 11. Here the CDR3 reads CASSYRTSGGLTSSYNEQFF. The DNA for the CDR3 is TGTGCCAGCAGTTACAGAACTAGCGGGGGGCTCACTAGCTCCTACAATGAGCAGTTCTTC.